The sequence of this T cell receptor (beta chain) was determined in a study of response to subunit inactivated influenza vaccine. In germline, CDR1 is SGHRS, CDR2 YFSETQ. The CDR3 has 15 amino acids. V dropped 0 bases and J dropped 3; count of bases not matched to a gene: 1. This clonotype was detected many times. Its specificity is not known. Using its own MiXCR run on the RT-PCR reads, TCRdb lists one record per CDR3 protein. The sample yields over 400,000 distinct CDR3 sequences, approximately 12% seen once. Study findings and constraints: The authors suggested that every seasonal influenza vaccination recruits few new T cells.

The rearrangement uses TRBV5-1 and TRBJ2-3, with 10 bases matching TRBD2. The sequence came from a man in his fifties who received an inactivated influenza vaccine. Here the sequenced sample was PBMCs from blood, taken 40 to 50 days after vaccination. CDR3 bases: TGCGCCAGCAGCTTGGAACTAGCGGGGACAGATACGCAGTATTTT. Translating it yields CASSLELAGTDTQYF.